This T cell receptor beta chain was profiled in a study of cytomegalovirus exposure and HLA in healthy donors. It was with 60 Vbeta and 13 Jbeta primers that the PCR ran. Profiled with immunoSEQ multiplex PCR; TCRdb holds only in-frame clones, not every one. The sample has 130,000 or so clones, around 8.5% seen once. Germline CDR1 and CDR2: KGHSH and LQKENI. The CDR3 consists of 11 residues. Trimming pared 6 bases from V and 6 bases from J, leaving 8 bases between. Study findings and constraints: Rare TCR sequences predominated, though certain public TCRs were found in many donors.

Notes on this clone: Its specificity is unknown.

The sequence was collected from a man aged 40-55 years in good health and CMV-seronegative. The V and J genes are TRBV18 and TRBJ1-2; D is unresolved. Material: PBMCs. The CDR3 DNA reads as TGTGCCAGCTCTTCCTTTGATGGCTACACCTTC. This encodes CASSSFDGYTF.